The clone carrying this T cell receptor beta chain was counted ten times or more. Its antigen remains unknown. MiXCR, run by TCRdb on the 5' RACE reads, gives a single entry per CDR3 protein. This table holds about 240,000 distinct CDR3 sequences, 8% to 9.5% found once. V lost 5 bases to trimming and J lost 6 bases, with 9 bases between them. The CDR3 covers 12 residues. The germline CDR1 and CDR2 sequences are KGHDR and SFDVKD. The source of the sample is a study of CD8 T cells in ankylosing spondylitis. Study-wide results and caveats: Relatively rare in peripheral blood, disease-linked clones were also CD8+.

The chain recombines TRBV24-1 with TRBJ1-1; D unclear. Sequencing input: blood, either unsorted or a sorted T cell fraction (not recorded which). The origin of this receptor is a male donor with ankylosing spondylitis or in good health (not recorded which). The CDR3, as DNA: TGTGCCACCAGTGGTGGCACACCTGAAGCTTTCTTT. It encodes CATSGGTPEAFF.